This TCR beta chain stems from a study of blood T cell repertoires in COVID-19. As handled by the study authors: Nucleated cell counts were estimated from reference gene primer amplification. Some clones are missing from TCRdb's copy, which holds only in-frame ones; the method was immunoSEQ multiplex PCR. That table supplies the V and J calls and clone size; D and trimming were determined from the DNA. Here the sample spans some 220,000 clones, 85% being singletons. Germline CDR1 is WSHSY and CDR2 is SAAADI. Trimming took 6 bases from V and 0 from J, leaving 12 bases between them. The CDR3 is 15 amino acids.

This receptor was identified in a man aged 50-60 years who had recovered from COVID-19. What was sequenced was peripheral blood. The chain uses TRBV10-2 and TRBJ1-3; D is undetermined. The CDR3, as DNA: TGCGCCAGCAGCTCCGCCGGGAGCTCTGGAAACACCATATATTTT. It yields the protein CASSSAGSSGNTIYF.